This T cell receptor (beta chain) was observed in a study of T cells in Graves' hyperthyroidism and ophthalmopathy. Regions amplified from RNA transcripts were the TCR beta CDR3 regions. A set of HTBI primers served as the primers for a first-round RT-PCR of the TCR CDR3. One entry per CDR3 protein, called by TCRdb with MiXCR from the multiplex PCR reads. Among under 300,000 distinct CDR3 sequences listed, 13% were seen once. This clonotype occurred many times. This CDR3 has 14 amino acids. Looked up from germline, CDR1 is GTSNPN and CDR2 is SVGIG (reference sequence). V dropped 5 bases and J dropped 6; count of bases not matched to a gene: 6.

The specimen sequenced was blood. The chain combines TRBV30 with TRBJ2-3, with TRBD2 identical over 12 bases. This receptor was identified in a woman under 40 with Graves' hyperthyroidism that later progressed to Graves' ophthalmopathy. CDR3 coding DNA: TGTGCCTGGTATCACCTAGCGGGAGGGGATACGCAGTATTTT. As protein: CAWYHLAGGDTQYF.